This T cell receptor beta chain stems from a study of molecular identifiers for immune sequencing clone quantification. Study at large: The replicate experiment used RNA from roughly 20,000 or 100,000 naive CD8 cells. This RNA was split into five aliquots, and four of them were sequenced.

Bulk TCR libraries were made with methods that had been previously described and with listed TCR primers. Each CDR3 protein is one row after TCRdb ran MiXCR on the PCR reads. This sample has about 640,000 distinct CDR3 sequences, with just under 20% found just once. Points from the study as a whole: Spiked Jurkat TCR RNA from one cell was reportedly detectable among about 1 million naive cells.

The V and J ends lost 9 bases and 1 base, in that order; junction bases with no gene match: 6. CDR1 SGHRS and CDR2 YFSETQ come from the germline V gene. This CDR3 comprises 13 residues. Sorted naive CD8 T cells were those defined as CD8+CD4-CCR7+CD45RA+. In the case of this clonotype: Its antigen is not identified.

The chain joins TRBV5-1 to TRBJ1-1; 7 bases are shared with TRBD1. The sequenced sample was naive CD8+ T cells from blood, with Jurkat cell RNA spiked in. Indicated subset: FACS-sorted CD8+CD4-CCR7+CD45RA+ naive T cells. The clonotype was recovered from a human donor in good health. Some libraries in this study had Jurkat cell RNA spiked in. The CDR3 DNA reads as TGCGCCACCTGGACAGGAGGGAACACTGAAGCTTTCTTT. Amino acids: CATWTGGNTEAFF.